Listed below are T cell receptor beta chains from one sample, sequenced in a study of CD8 T cells in ankylosing spondylitis. One entry per CDR3 protein results from TCRdb running MiXCR on the 5' RACE reads. The sample lists 450,000 to 550,000 distinct CDR3 sequences, 5.3% occurring once. The sequencing input was blood, either unsorted or a sorted T cell fraction (not recorded which). The receptors were gathered from a male donor with ankylosing spondylitis. The CDR3 runs from the conserved cysteine through the conserved F or W. The D gene is left open where the match is weak. The size of a clone is reported for some rows only, either as once, few or many, or as a class for expanded clones.

-	TRBJ1-2	TRBV20-1	many	TGCAGTGCTAGTCGGCCCGGGGGGAACTATGGCTACACCTTC	CSASRPGGNYGYTF
TRBD2	TRBJ2-5	TRBV24-1	-	TGTGCCACCAGTGGACCTAGCGGGACTGGGTGGGAGACCCAGTACTTC	CATSGPSGTGWETQYF
TRBD1	TRBJ1-1	TRBV28	many	TGTGCCAGCAGTTTCGGGACAGGGCTGATGAACACTGAAGGTTTCTTT	CASSFGTGLMNTEGFF
-	TRBJ2-3	TRBV2	-	TGTGCCACTAAAATCAACACAGATACGCAGTATTTT	CATKINTDTQYF
-	TRBJ2-1	TRBV7-6	many	TGTGCCAGCAGCTTAATGGCGGGGTCCTACAATGAGCAGTTCTTC	CASSLMAGSYNEQFF
TRBD1	TRBJ1-1	TRBV6-2/TRBV6-3	many	TGTGCCAGCTCCCCCTCGATTCCGGGACAGGGGACTGAAGCTTTCTTT	CASSPSIPGQGTEAFF
-	TRBJ1-3	TRBV6-5	many	TGTGCCAGCAGTTACTCTCCCATTAAGTCTGGAAACACCATATATTTT	CASSYSPIKSGNTIYF
-	TRBJ2-7	TRBV15	many	TGTGCCACCAGATCAGGGGGGGAAAGCTACGAGCAGTACTTC	CATRSGGESYEQYF
-	TRBJ1-1	TRBV7-2	many	TGTGCCAGCAGCTTACCCCACGGACAGAGCGAAGCTTTCTTT	CASSLPHGQSEAFF
-	TRBJ1-1	TRBV20-1	many	TGCAGTGCTAGGAGGGCCATGAACACTGAAGCTTTCTTT	CSARRAMNTEAFF
TRBD2	TRBJ2-7	TRBV7-2	-	TGTGCCAGCAGCTTAGCGAGTACTAGCGGGAGCTACGAGCAGTACTTC	CASSLASTSGSYEQYF
-	TRBJ1-1	TRBV5-1	few	TGCGCCAGCAGCTTGGTGGGTCTCAACCCTGAAGCTTTCTTT	CASSLVGLNPEAFF
-	TRBJ2-7	TRBV20-1	many	TGCAGTTCAGACAGAGTCTACGAGCAGTACTTC	CSSDRVYEQYF
-	TRBJ1-2	TRBV15	few	TGTGCCACCAGCAGAGGGTATCCGGGGGAAGGCTACACCTTC	CATSRGYPGEGYTF
-	TRBJ1-5	TRBV20-1	many	TGCAGGCCGGGGATCGATCAGCCCCAGCATTTT	CRPGIDQPQHF